This TCR beta chain was profiled in a study of T cells expressing NK-cell markers. Background on the study: Among eight sequenced donors, seven carried HCMV seropositivity while one was seronegative.

Germline CDR1 reads MNHEY; CDR2 reads SVGEGT. CDR3 length: 16 amino acids. Study-wide results and caveats: Expanded NKG2C+ T cell clones had unclear HCMV specificity. Among CD8+ T cells from 5 to 7 donors, dominant NKG2C+ clonotypes accounted for about 1.0-7.0%. The leading position in the CD3+CD56-NKG2C+ fraction of several donors also went to these clonotypes.

Comments on this clonotype: Its matching antigen is unknown.

TCRdb re-called the 5' RACE reads; every CDR3 protein appears as one record, without DNA. In all, the sample yields 200,000 to 300,000 distinct CDR3 sequences. The sequence was collected from a man aged 18 to 29 in good health. The chain couples TRBV6-2 or TRBV6-3 to TRBJ2-2. The sequencing input was blood T cells: a sorted CD56 or NKG2C T cell subset, CD4+ or CD8+ T cells, or bulk PBMC T cells (not recorded which). CDR3 protein: CASSYSSLVNTGELFF.